The rows below give T cell receptor beta chains drawn from one sample of a study of T cell clonotyping in hematopoietic cell transplantation. Only in-frame clones appear in the TCRdb table, and some are missing; sequencing was by immunoSEQ multiplex PCR. The sample includes some 7,000 clones, approximately 98% of them seen just once. Sequencing was performed on PBMCs, taken 30 days after allogeneic stem cell transplant. These receptor sequences come from a male patient between 60 and 69 years old who had an allogeneic stem cell transplant from a related donor, so the T cells may come from the graft donor. Some clones in this sample may be carry-over from other donors' samples. Both conserved end residues are part of each CDR3. The order of the fields is J gene, V gene, clone size, CDR3 length, D gene, CDR3 DNA, CDR3 protein. The D gene is left open where the match is weak. A row's size may be missing; if present it is once, few, many or a size class.

J gene: TRBJ1-6; V gene: TRBV19; clone size: NA; CDR3 length: 16; D gene: NA; CDR3 DNA: TGTGCCAGTAGTCTACCGGTGAGGAATATAGGTTCACCCCTCCACTTT; CDR3 protein: CASSLPVRNIGSPLHF
J gene: TRBJ2-7; V gene: TRBV7-2; clone size: once; CDR3 length: 13; D gene: TRBD2; CDR3 DNA: TGTGCCAGCAGCCGGACTAGACCCTACGAGCAGTACTTC; CDR3 protein: CASSRTRPYEQYF
J gene: TRBJ1-4; V gene: TRBV7-8; clone size: NA; CDR3 length: 14; D gene: TRBD1; CDR3 DNA: TGTGCCAGCAGTCCTGACAGGGCTAATGAAAAACTGTTTTTT; CDR3 protein: CASSPDRANEKLFF
J gene: TRBJ1-2; V gene: TRBV6-1; clone size: NA; CDR3 length: 14; D gene: TRBD1; CDR3 DNA: TGTGCCAGCAGTGAAGCTTGGGACAGTTATGGCTACACCTTC; CDR3 protein: CASSEAWDSYGYTF
J gene: TRBJ2-3; V gene: TRBV10-1; clone size: NA; CDR3 length: 16; D gene: NA; CDR3 DNA: TGCGCCAGCAGCAGACTGCCAGCCCCCTTAACAGATACGCAGTATTTT; CDR3 protein: CASSRLPAPLTDTQYF
J gene: TRBJ1-5; V gene: TRBV7-8; clone size: NA; CDR3 length: 15; D gene: NA; CDR3 DNA: TGTGCCAGCAGCCGAGACCGGGACCTGAGGCAGCCCCAGCATTTT; CDR3 protein: CASSRDRDLRQPQHF
J gene: TRBJ2-5; V gene: TRBV6-5; clone size: NA; CDR3 length: 14; D gene: TRBD1; CDR3 DNA: TGTGCCAGCAGGGGGGACAGAGGGCGAGAGACCCAGTACTTC; CDR3 protein: CASRGDRGRETQYF
J gene: TRBJ1-2; V gene: TRBV6-5; clone size: NA; CDR3 length: 12; D gene: NA; CDR3 DNA: TGTGCCAGCAGCCAGGGGAACTATGGCTACACCTTC; CDR3 protein: CASSQGNYGYTF
J gene: TRBJ1-1; V gene: TRBV9; clone size: NA; CDR3 length: 16; D gene: NA; CDR3 DNA: TGTGCCAGCAGCGGCGGGGACCTTCGTCCGAACACTGAAGCTTTCTTT; CDR3 protein: CASSGGDLRPNTEAFF
J gene: TRBJ1-2; V gene: TRBV5-4; clone size: NA; CDR3 length: 13; D gene: NA; CDR3 DNA: TGTGCCAGCAGCTCTCAGGGGAGAAATGGCTACACCTTC; CDR3 protein: CASSSQGRNGYTF
J gene: TRBJ2-5; V gene: TRBV7-3; clone size: NA; CDR3 length: 13; D gene: NA; CDR3 DNA: TGTGCCAGCAGCCCCGCGGTTAGGGAGACCCAGTACTTC; CDR3 protein: CASSPAVRETQYF
J gene: TRBJ1-2; V gene: TRBV19; clone size: NA; CDR3 length: 13; D gene: NA; CDR3 DNA: TGTGCCAGTGATCTTGGCCCGGCTGGTGGCTACACCTTC; CDR3 protein: CASDLGPAGGYTF
J gene: TRBJ1-5; V gene: TRBV28; clone size: NA; CDR3 length: 13; D gene: NA; CDR3 DNA: TGTGCCAGCAGTTTAAACAGGTATCAGCCCCAGCATTTT; CDR3 protein: CASSLNRYQPQHF
J gene: TRBJ2-5; V gene: TRBV27; clone size: NA; CDR3 length: 17; D gene: TRBD2; CDR3 DNA: TGTGCCAGCAGTTTATTAGGGCTAGCGGGGCTTTCGGAGACCCAGTACTTC; CDR3 protein: CASSLLGLAGLSETQYF
J gene: TRBJ2-7; V gene: TRBV11-3; clone size: NA; CDR3 length: 13; D gene: NA; CDR3 DNA: TGTGCCAGCAGCTTAATAAGGGCACACGAGCAGTACTTC; CDR3 protein: CASSLIRAHEQYF
J gene: TRBJ1-2; V gene: TRBV7-2; clone size: NA; CDR3 length: 15; D gene: TRBD1; CDR3 DNA: TGTGCCAGCAGCTTTAAGGGACAGTCTAACTATGGCTACACCTTC; CDR3 protein: CASSFKGQSNYGYTF
J gene: TRBJ1-5; V gene: TRBV2; clone size: NA; CDR3 length: 12; D gene: NA; CDR3 DNA: TGTGCCAGCAGTGAAGATTGGGGGCCCCAGCATTTT; CDR3 protein: CASSEDWGPQHF
J gene: TRBJ1-2; V gene: TRBV7-2; clone size: NA; CDR3 length: 14; D gene: TRBD1; CDR3 DNA: TGTGCCAGCAGCGAGGACAGGGGGAGGATTGGCTACACCTTC; CDR3 protein: CASSEDRGRIGYTF